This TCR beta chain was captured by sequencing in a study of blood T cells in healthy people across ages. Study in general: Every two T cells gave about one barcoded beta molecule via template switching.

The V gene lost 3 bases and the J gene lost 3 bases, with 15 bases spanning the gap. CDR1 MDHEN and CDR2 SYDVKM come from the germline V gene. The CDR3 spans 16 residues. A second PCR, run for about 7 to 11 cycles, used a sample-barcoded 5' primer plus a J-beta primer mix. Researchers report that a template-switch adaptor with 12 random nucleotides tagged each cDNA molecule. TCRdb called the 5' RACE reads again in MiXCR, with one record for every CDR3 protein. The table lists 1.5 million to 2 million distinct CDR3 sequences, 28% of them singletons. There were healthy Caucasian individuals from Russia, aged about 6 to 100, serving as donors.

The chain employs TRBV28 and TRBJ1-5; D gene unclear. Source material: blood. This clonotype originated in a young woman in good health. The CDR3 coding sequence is TGTGCCAGCAGTTTTTATCCCGACATTTTCAATCAGCCCCAGCATTTT. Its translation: CASSFYPDIFNQPQHF. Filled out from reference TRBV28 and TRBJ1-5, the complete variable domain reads DVKVTQSSRYLVKRTGEKVFLECVQDMDHENMFWYRQDPGLGLRLIYFSYDVKMKEKGDIPEGYSVSREKKERFSLILESASTNQTSMYLCASSFYPDIFNQPQHFGDGTRLSIL.